This T cell receptor (beta chain) was recovered during a study of cytomegalovirus exposure and HLA in healthy donors. In the study overall: Across a few hundred genotyped donors, more than 75% landed in the Caucasian-associated ancestry cluster. Study findings and constraints: Researchers reported in a later analysis that a missense DCLRE1C variant was tied to TCR beta V- and J-gene trimming. Productive rates of about 87% or about 30% were seen for most TCR beta V segments in an earlier analysis. A later analysis linked 15,000 to 20,000 TCR beta sequences to HLA alleles at 0.05 false discovery rate.

The PCR had 60 Vbeta and 13 Jbeta primers. Only in-frame clones appear in the TCRdb table, and some are missing; sequencing was by immunoSEQ multiplex PCR. This table has approximately 110,000 clones, about 68% appearing once. This clone was observed a few times. Antigen specificity is unknown. The sequence derives from a man under 40 in good health and CMV-seropositive. The sample consisted of PBMCs.

The CDR3, as DNA: TGTGCCAGCCGCGCGGGGGGACCCTATGGCTACACCTTC. This sequence encodes CASRAGGPYGYTF. The chain links TRBV27 to TRBJ1-2; possible D gene TRBD1, 5 bases. Trimming took off 8 bases at V and 4 bases at J, with 14 bases between the two ends. The CDR3 consists of 13 residues. Germline V lookup: CDR1 MNHEY, CDR2 SMNVEV (reference sequence).